The 8 T cell receptor beta chains given below trace back to one sample, sequenced in a study of blood T cell repertoires in COVID-19. Profiled with immunoSEQ multiplex PCR; TCRdb holds only in-frame clones, not every one. Of roughly 70,000 clones in the sample, around three quarters are singletons; the top ten hold 15%. Sequenced material: peripheral blood. These receptors were taken from a human donor in a cohort sampled during active COVID-19.

The chain is built from TRBV9 and TRBJ2-7; TRBD1 agrees at 8 bases. Germline CDR1 reads SGDLS; CDR2 reads YYNGEE. V was pared by 0 bases and J by 3 bases, with 5 bases of the junction left unmatched. This CDR3 contains 15 residues. The DNA for the CDR3 is TGTGCCAGCAGCGTAGGCAGGGGGCAGGGCTACGAGCAGTACTTC. It yields the protein CASSVGRGQGYEQYF. Full variable domain (outside the CDR3, taken from reference TRBV9 and TRBJ2-7): DSGVTQTPKHLITATGQRVTLRCSPRSGDLSVYWYQQSLDQGLQFLIQYYNGEERAKGNILERFSAQQFPDLHSELNLSSLELGDSALYFCASSVGRGQGYEQYFGPGTRLTVT.

J is TRBJ1-6 and V is TRBV19, with D unresolved. The CDR3 runs to 13 residues. Looked up from germline, CDR1 is LNHDA and CDR2 is SQIVND (reference sequence). V was pared by 4 bases and J by 12 bases, with 13 bases between. For the CDR3, the DNA is TGTGCCAGTAGTACGAGGAGGGCGGGACCCCTCCACTTT. Encoded protein: CASSTRRAGPLHF.

The chain joins TRBV20-1 to TRBJ1-1; 7 bases are shared with TRBD1. Per the germline V gene, CDR1 is DFQATT and CDR2 is SNEGSKA (reference sequence). The CDR3 sequence is 15 residues long. The trim removed 3 bases at V and 2 bases at J, leaving 9 bases unmatched. CDR3 DNA sequence: TGCAGTGCTAGTGCACAGGGGCGAAAAAACACTGAAGCTTTCTTT. It translates to CSASAQGRKNTEAFF.

The chain joins TRBV5-1 to TRBJ2-7, with D perhaps TRBD1 (6 bases). CDR3 length: 15 residues. CDR1 is SGHRS, CDR2 YFSETQ, per germline. V lost 4 bases, J lost 2 bases, and 16 bases lay in between. The CDR3 protein is CASSLLGALPYEQYF. The CDR3, as DNA: TGCGCCAGCAGCCTCCTGGGGGCCCTACCCTACGAGCAGTACTTC.

The chain carries TRBV4-3 and TRBJ2-7; TRBD2 matches at 10 bases. The V and J ends lost 3 bases and 3 bases, in that order; junction bases with no gene match: 11. The CDR3 length is 17 residues. In germline, CDR1 is LGHNA, CDR2 YSLEER. The CDR3 sequence is CASSHVGSGRANYEQYF. CDR3 nucleotides: TGCGCCAGCAGCCACGTGGGGAGCGGGAGGGCCAACTACGAGCAGTACTTC.

The gene calls are TRBV3-1 (or the pseudogene TRBV3-2) and TRBJ2-6; D is possibly TRBD1 (7 bases). The CDR3 runs 16 residues. Germline V gene sequence: CDR1 LGHDT, CDR2 YNNKEL (reference sequence). V was shortened by 4 bases and J by 0 bases, with 10 bases between the two germline ends. CDR3 DNA sequence: TGTGCCAGCAGCCCGCGGGACAGCTCTGGGGCCAACGTCCTGACTTTC. Its translation: CASSPRDSSGANVLTF.

This chain joins TRBV6-2 or TRBV6-3 and TRBJ2-1, with TRBD2 matching 7 bases. V lost 2 bases to trimming and J lost 4 bases; unmatched junction nucleotides: 5. Germline assignment: CDR1 MNHEY and CDR2 SVGEGT. There are 15 residues in the CDR3. The CDR3: CASSYRLAIYNEQFF. The CDR3 bases are TGTGCCAGCAGTTACAGACTAGCAATATACAATGAGCAGTTCTTC.

The chain is built from TRBV28 and TRBJ2-7, with 9 bases aligning to TRBD1. Germline V CDR1 and CDR2: MDHEN, SYDVKM. CDR3 length: 17 residues. The trim removed 0 bases at V and 2 bases at J, leaving 8 bases unmatched. This chain's CDR3 is CASSLWRTGATTYEQYF. The CDR3 DNA sequence: TGTGCCAGCAGTTTATGGCGGACAGGGGCTACCACCTACGAGCAGTACTTC.